These 17 T cell receptor beta chains originate from one sample sequenced in a study of T cell responses to AZD1222 COVID-19 vaccine. The method was immunoSEQ multiplex PCR; TCRdb's version includes in-frame clones alone and lacks a portion of them. The repertoire holds approximately 64,000 clones, with roughly 84% as singletons. Source: peripheral blood, taken on day 0 of AZD1222 vaccination. The receptors were sampled from an adult in good health.

V usage is TRBV7-9 and J usage is TRBJ2-1; the match to TRBD1 covers 9 bases. Per germline, CDR1 SEHNR and CDR2 FQNEAQ (reference sequence). Trimming at V came to 5 bases and at J to 6 bases, leaving 14 bases not matched to a gene. The CDR3 has 17 residues. The CDR3 DNA sequence: TGTGCCAGCAGCCCTGGGACAGGGAGGCCCTCGGTCAATGAGCAGTTCTTC. It yields the protein CASSPGTGRPSVNEQFF.

V usage is TRBV5-1 and J usage is TRBJ2-7, with a possible D match to TRBD1 (6 bases). This CDR3 has 15 amino acids. Germline V gives CDR1 SGHRS, CDR2 YFSETQ. V was shortened by 3 bases and J by 3 bases, with 16 bases between the two germline ends. DNA for the CDR3: TGCGCCAGCAGCTATGAAGGACAGCTTCTCTACGAGCAGTACTTC. It translates to CASSYEGQLLYEQYF.

This chain uses TRBV6-2 or TRBV6-3 with TRBJ1-5, with 7 nucleotides matching TRBD1. V lost 6 bases to trimming and J lost 5 bases; unmatched junction nucleotides: 10. The CDR3 covers 15 residues. Germline CDR1 is MNHEY and CDR2 is SVGEGT. The CDR3 region is CASSPLGGGYQPQHF. In DNA, the CDR3 is TGTGCCAGCAGCCCCCTGGGAGGGGGCTATCAGCCCCAGCATTTT.

The gene calls are TRBV4-3 and TRBJ2-3; maybe TRBD2 (5 bases). The length of the CDR3 is 17 residues. V was shortened by 0 bases and J by 6 bases, with 19 bases between the two germline ends. Germline V gives CDR1 LGHNA, CDR2 YSLEER. The CDR3 loop is CASSQEQSGSFSDTQYF. The CDR3 DNA sequence: TGCGCCAGCAGCCAAGAGCAAAGCGGCTCTTTTTCGGATACGCAGTATTTT.

The chain couples TRBV7-2 to TRBJ2-7, with 7 bases that match TRBD1. Germline CDR1 is SGHTA and CDR2 is FQGNSA. The junction had 10 bases not matched to a gene; V was cut back by 5 bases and J by 3 bases. This CDR3 comprises 15 residues. CDR3 protein: CASSLRQGSNYEQYF. The CDR3 DNA sequence: TGTGCCAGCAGCCTCCGACAGGGCTCCAACTACGAGCAGTACTTC. The complete variable domain, with remaining parts taken from reference TRBV7-2 and TRBJ2-7, reads GAGVSQSPSNKVTEKGKDVELRCDPISGHTALYWYRQSLGQGLEFLIYFQGNSAPDKSGLPSDRFSAERTGGSVSTLTIQRTQQEDSAVYLCASSLRQGSNYEQYFGPGTRLTVT.

J is TRBJ1-3 and V is TRBV23-1; D not resolved. TRBV23-1 is annotated as an ORF whose role is uncertain. V lost 0 bases to trimming and J lost 4 bases, with 13 bases between them. The CDR3 has 16 residues. As DNA, the CDR3 is TGCGCCAGCAGTCAATCGAGCCAGGAGACGGGAAACACCATATATTTT. Amino acid sequence: CASSQSSQETGNTIYF.

The chain couples TRBV24-1 to TRBJ2-3, with D perhaps given as TRBD1 or TRBD2 (7 bases each). CDR3 size: 14 residues. V was trimmed by 3 bases and J by 3 bases, leaving 9 bases between them. Looked up from germline, CDR1 is KGHDR and CDR2 is SFDVKD. CDR3 amino acids: CATSDQGGTDTQYF. The CDR3 DNA is TGTGCCACCAGTGATCAGGGGGGGACAGATACGCAGTATTTT.

This clone showed up just once. For the CDR3, the DNA is TGTGCCAGCAAGGTTAATGGGCCTGGAAACACCATATATTTT. It codes for CASKVNGPGNTIYF. The rearrangement uses TRBV2 and TRBJ1-3; D gene uncertain. The germline V gene encodes CDR1 SNHLY and CDR2 FYNNEI. This CDR3 spans 14 amino acids. V dropped 7 bases and J dropped 2 bases, with 12 bases sitting between them.

Concerning this clone: One junction end disagrees with the germline gene, perhaps due to a read error. The CDR3 spells CVLGGADTQYF. DNA for the CDR3: TGCGTGTTGGGGGGTGCAGATACGCAGTATTTT. The rearrangement links TRBV7-9 to TRBJ2-3, with a possible D match to TRBD2 (6 bases). Germline V lookup: CDR1 SEHNR, CDR2 FQNEAQ (reference sequence). The CDR3 spans 11 residues.

The rearrangement joins TRBV6-2 or TRBV6-3 to TRBJ2-7, with 7 nucleotides matching TRBD2. Germline CDR1 and CDR2: MNHEY and SVGEGT. The CDR3 consists of 14 residues. V dropped 0 bases and J dropped 6; count of bases not matched to a gene: 5. CDR3 DNA sequence: TGTGCCAGCAGTTACTCGAGCGGGGCTTCCGAGCAGTACTTC. It encodes CASSYSSGASEQYF.

The chain combines TRBV18 with TRBJ1-5; D gene uncertain. The germline V and J ends were trimmed by 1 base and 8 bases, with 15 bases remaining between them. CDR3 length: 15 residues. Germline V gives CDR1 KGHSH, CDR2 LQKENI. The CDR3 loop is CASSPQGNGQEPQHF. The DNA of the CDR3 is TGTGCCAGCTCACCACAGGGTAACGGTCAAGAGCCCCAGCATTTT.

The J gene is TRBJ2-1, the V gene TRBV5-5, with 14 bases aligning to TRBD2. Germline V gene data show CDR1 as SGHKS and CDR2 as YYEKEE (reference sequence). V trimming: 4 bases; J trimming: 8 bases; junction bases outside the gene matches: 8. The CDR3 runs 16 residues. The CDR3, as DNA: TGTGCCAGCAGCCAATCAGGGACTAGCGGGGGTTATGAGCAGTTCTTC. This translates into CASSQSGTSGGYEQFF.

In regard to this clone: This sample includes further DNA sequences coding for the same CDR3. This rearrangement joins TRBV7-7 to TRBJ1-1; D is undetermined. Trimming removed 1 base at V and 5 bases at J, with 8 bases between. Looked up from germline, CDR1 is SSHAT and CDR2 is FNYEAQ (reference sequence). The CDR3 has 13 residues. CDR3 coding DNA: TGTGCCAGCAGCTTAGGCGTCGGGACTGAAGCTTTCTTT. It specifies CASSLGVGTEAFF.

This chain links TRBV6-2 or TRBV6-3 with TRBJ2-7, with no clear D. The CDR3 is 15 residues long. V lost 0 bases and J lost 3, with 12 bases in between. CDR1 and CDR2 (germline): MNHEY, SVGEGT. CDR3 in DNA: TGTGCCAGCAGTTACTCGTTTTCCGACGGCTACGAGCAGTACTTC. Its protein product is CASSYSFSDGYEQYF.

The J gene is TRBJ2-1, the V gene TRBV7-9, with 10 nucleotides matching TRBD2. Germline CDR1 reads SEHNR; CDR2 reads FQNEAQ (reference sequence). V shed 11 bases and J 10 bases; nucleotides not matched to a gene: 14. The CDR3 is made up of 14 amino acids. CDR3 DNA sequence: TGTGCCCATGGGAGTAGCGGGGGGCCCTTGGAGCAGTTCTTC. This codes for CAHGSSGGPLEQFF.

The chain couples TRBV7-9 to TRBJ1-1; D unclear. Trimming left V 5 bases short and J 5 bases short, with 6 bases between. There are 11 residues in the CDR3. CDR1 SEHNR and CDR2 FQNEAQ come from the germline V gene (reference sequence). The CDR3 DNA reads TGTGCCAGCAGCGATATGACTGAAGCTTTCTTT. This gives the protein CASSDMTEAFF.

The chain uses TRBV5-1 and TRBJ1-2; D ambiguous. The germline CDR1 and CDR2 sequences are SGHRS and YFSETQ. Trimming stripped 4 bases from V and 1 base from J, with 11 bases between. The CDR3 consists of 14 residues. CDR3 loop: CASSPTQVNYGYTF. The CDR3, as DNA: TGCGCCAGCAGCCCTACCCAGGTTAACTATGGCTACACCTTC.